This TCR beta chain stems from a study of cytomegalovirus exposure and HLA in healthy donors. Study-wide points: The finding came from a later analysis; first-cohort TCR clusters tended to co-occur in the roughly 120 validation repertoires.

In germline, CDR1 is SGHTA, CDR2 FQGNSA. The CDR3 loop spans 16 amino acids. Trimming left V 2 bases short and J 1 base short, with 15 bases between. Generated by immunoSEQ multiplex PCR, the TCRdb table keeps only in-frame clones and is missing some. The table lists about 56,000 clones, around nine tenths of them singletons. As regards this clone: Antigen unknown.

Among the 90 to 150 subjects of the validation cohort, separate from the approximately 660-subject first cohort, were the donors. This sequence originates from a man aged 18 to 30 in good health and CMV-seronegative. The sequencing sample was made of PBMCs. J is TRBJ2-7 and V is TRBV7-2, with D maybe TRBD2 (6 bases). The CDR3 DNA reads as TGTGCCAGCAGCTTAATTTTTGGGGGGAAGTCCTACGAGCAGTACTTC. This gives the protein CASSLIFGGKSYEQYF.